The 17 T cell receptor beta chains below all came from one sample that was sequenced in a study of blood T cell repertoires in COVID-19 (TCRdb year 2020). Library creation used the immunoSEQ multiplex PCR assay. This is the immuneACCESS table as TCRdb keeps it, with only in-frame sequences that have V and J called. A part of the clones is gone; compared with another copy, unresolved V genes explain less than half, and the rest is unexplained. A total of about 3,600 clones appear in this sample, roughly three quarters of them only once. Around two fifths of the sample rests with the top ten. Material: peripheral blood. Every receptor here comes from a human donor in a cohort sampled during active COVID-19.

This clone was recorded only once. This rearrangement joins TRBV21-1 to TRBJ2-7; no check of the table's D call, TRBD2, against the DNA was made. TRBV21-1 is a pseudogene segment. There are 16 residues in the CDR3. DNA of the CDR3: TGTGCCAGCAGCCCGGTTGAGAGGGCCGAAACCTACGAGCAGTACGTC. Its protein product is CASSPVERAETYEQYV.

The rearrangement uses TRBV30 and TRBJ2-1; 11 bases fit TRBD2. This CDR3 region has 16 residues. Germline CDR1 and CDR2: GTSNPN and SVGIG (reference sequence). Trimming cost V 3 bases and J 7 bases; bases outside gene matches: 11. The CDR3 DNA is TGTGCCTGGAGCTTTCTTAGCGGGGGGGCTAAGAATGAGCAGTTCTTC. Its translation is CAWSFLSGGAKNEQFF.

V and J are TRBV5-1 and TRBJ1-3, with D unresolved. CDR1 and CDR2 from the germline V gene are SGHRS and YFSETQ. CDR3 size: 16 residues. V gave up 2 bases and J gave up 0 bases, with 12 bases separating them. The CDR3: CASSFGQLSSGNTIYF. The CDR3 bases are TGCGCCAGCAGCTTTGGGCAGCTAAGCTCTGGAAACACCATATATTTT.

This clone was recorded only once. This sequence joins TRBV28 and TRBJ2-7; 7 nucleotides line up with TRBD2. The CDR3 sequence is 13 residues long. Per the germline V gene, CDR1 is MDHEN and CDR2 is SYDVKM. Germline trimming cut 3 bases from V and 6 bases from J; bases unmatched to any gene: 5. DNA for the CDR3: TGTGCCAGCAGTTTTCCGGGGGGTGGCGAGCAGTACTTC. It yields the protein CASSFPGGGEQYF.

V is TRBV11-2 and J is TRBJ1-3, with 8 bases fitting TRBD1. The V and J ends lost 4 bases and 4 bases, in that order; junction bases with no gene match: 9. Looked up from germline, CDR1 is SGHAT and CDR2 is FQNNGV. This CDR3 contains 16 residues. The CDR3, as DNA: TGTGCCAGCAGCTCGGCCGGGACAGGTGTAGGAAACACCATATATTTT. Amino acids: CASSSAGTGVGNTIYF.

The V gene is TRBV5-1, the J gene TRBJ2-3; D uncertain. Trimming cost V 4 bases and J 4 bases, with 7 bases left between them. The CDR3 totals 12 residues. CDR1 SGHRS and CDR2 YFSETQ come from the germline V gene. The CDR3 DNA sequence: TGCGCCAGCAGCCTACGGTCAGATACGCAGTATTTT. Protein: CASSLRSDTQYF.

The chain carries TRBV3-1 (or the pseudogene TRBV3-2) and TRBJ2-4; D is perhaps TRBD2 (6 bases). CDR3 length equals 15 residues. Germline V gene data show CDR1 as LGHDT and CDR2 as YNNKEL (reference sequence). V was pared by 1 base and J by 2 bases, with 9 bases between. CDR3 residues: CASSQVGGTKNIQYF. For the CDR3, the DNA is TGTGCCAGCAGCCAAGTTGGCGGGACCAAAAACATTCAGTACTTC.

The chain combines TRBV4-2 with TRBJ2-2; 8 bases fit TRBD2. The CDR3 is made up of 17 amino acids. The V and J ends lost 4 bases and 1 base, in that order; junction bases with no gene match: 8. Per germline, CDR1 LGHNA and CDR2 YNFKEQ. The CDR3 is CASSPDTSGMNTGELFF. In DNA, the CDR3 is TGTGCCAGCAGCCCAGATACTAGCGGTATGAACACCGGGGAGCTGTTTTTT.

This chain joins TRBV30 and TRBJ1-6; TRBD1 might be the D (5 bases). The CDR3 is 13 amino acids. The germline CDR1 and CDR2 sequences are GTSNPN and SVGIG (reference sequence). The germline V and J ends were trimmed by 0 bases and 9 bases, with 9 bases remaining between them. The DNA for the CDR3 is TGTGCCTGGAGTGTGGGGCAGCCTTCACCCCTCCACTTT. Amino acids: CAWSVGQPSPLHF.

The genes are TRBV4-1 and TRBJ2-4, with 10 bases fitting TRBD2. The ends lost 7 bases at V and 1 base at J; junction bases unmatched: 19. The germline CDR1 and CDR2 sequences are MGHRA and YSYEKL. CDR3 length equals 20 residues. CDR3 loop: CASTTKYASGSSAAKNIQYF. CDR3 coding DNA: TGCGCCAGCACCACCAAGTATGCTAGCGGGAGCTCCGCGGCCAAAAACATTCAGTACTTC.

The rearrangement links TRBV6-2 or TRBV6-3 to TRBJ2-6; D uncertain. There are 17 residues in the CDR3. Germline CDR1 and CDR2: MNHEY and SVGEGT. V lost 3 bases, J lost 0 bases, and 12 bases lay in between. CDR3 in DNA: TGTGCCAGCAGTTATTCGAGCGCTATCTCTGGGGCCAACGTCCTGACTTTC. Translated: CASSYSSAISGANVLTF.

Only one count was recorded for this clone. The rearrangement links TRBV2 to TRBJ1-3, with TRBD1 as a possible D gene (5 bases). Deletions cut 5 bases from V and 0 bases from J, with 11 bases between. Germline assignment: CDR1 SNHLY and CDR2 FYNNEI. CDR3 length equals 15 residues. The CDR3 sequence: CASSSGLSSGNTIYF. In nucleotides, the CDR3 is TGTGCCAGCAGTTCGGGACTTAGCTCTGGAAACACCATATATTTT.

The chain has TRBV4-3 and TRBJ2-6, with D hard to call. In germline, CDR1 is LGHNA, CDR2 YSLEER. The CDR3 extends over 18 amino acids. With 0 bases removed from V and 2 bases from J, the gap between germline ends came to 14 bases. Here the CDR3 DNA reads TGCGCCAGCAGCCAAGATGAGGCTAGTATTGCTGGGGCCAACGTCCTGACTTTC. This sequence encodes CASSQDEASIAGANVLTF.

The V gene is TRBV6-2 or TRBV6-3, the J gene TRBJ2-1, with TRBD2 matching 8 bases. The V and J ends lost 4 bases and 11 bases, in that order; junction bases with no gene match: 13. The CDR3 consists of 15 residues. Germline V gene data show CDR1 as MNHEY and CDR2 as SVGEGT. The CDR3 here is CASSSREVAGKKQFF. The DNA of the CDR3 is TGTGCCAGCAGTTCGAGGGAGGTAGCGGGGAAGAAGCAGTTCTTC.

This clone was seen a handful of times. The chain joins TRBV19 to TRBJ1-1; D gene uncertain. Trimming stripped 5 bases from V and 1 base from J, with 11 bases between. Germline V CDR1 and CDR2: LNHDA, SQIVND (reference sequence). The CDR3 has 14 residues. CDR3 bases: TGTGCCAGTAGTCCGGGAGGCACGAACACTGAAGCTTTCTTT. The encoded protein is CASSPGGTNTEAFF.

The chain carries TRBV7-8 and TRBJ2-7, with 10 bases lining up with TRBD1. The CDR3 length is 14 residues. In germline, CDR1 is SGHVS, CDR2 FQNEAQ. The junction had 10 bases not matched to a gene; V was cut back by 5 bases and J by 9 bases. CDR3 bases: TGTGCCAGCAGCCGGCGGACAGGGGGTGGCGTGCAGTACTTC. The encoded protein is CASSRRTGGGVQYF.

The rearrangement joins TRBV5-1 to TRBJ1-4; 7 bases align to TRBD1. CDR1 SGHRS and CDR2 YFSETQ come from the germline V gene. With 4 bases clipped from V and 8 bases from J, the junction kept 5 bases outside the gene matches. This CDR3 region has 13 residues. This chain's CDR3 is CASSRQGREKLFF. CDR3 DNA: TGCGCCAGCAGCAGACAGGGTCGAGAAAAACTGTTTTTT.